These T cell receptor beta chains were read from a single sample in a study of vaccination effects on CD4 cells after COVID-19. TCRdb's copy holds only in-frame clones and misses some; the assay was immunoSEQ multiplex PCR. The sample contains 57,000 or so clones, about three quarters of which appear only once. No cognate antigen is known for these TCRs. This specimen was CD4+ T cells from PBMCs cultured with HCoV-229E spike peptides, taken after COVID-19 vaccination. Receptors originate from a human donor who received a COVID-19 vaccine. Both conserved end residues are part of each CDR3. D genes are given only for firm matches. Clone size is shown for a subset of rows, as once, few, many or a class of expanded clone.

length	size	V	J	D	DNA	CDR3
17	NA	TRBV4-1	TRBJ2-5	TRBD2	TGCGCCAGCAGCCCCGGAGGGCTAGCGGGGGGGCCGGGGACCCAGTACTTC	CASSPGGLAGGPGTQYF
13	NA	TRBV7-3	TRBJ1-1	NA	TGTGCCAGCAGCTCAAAAGGGGACACTGAAGCTTTCTTT	CASSSKGDTEAFF
15	NA	TRBV5-1	TRBJ1-2	NA	TGCGCCAGCAGAAGAGACCGGATCCTTTTCTATGGCTACACCTTC	CASRRDRILFYGYTF
14	NA	TRBV5-6	TRBJ1-2	NA	TGTGCCAGCAGCTTGGACAGGGCGGACTATGGCTACACCTTC	CASSLDRADYGYTF
12	NA	TRBV2	TRBJ1-2	NA	TGTGCCAGCAGTGAGGTTCTTCCTGGCTACACCTTC	CASSEVLPGYTF
16	NA	TRBV7-3	TRBJ2-3	TRBD2	TGTGCCAGCAGCTTAGGGGGGGGTGAGCGCACAGATACGCAGTATTTT	CASSLGGGERTDTQYF
16	once	TRBV7-2	TRBJ2-2	TRBD1	TGTGCCAGCAGCGGGATGACAGGGGGCGAGGGCGGGGAGCTGTTTTTT	CASSGMTGGEGGELFF
14	NA	TRBV24-1	TRBJ2-5	TRBD1	TGTGCCACCAGTGACCGGACAGGGGAAGAGACCCAGTACTTC	CATSDRTGEETQYF
13	few	TRBV21-1	TRBJ1-4	NA	TGTGCCAGCAGCAAAGAGGCGGATGAAAAACTGTTTTTT	CASSKEADEKLFF
14	NA	TRBV6-5	TRBJ1-1	NA	TGTGCCAGCAGACCGGGACAACGGAACACTGAAGCTTTCTTT	CASRPGQRNTEAFF
15	NA	TRBV7-8	TRBJ2-5	TRBD1	TGTGCCAGCAGCTCAGGGACAGGGGGATCAGAGACCCAGTACTTC	CASSSGTGGSETQYF
14	NA	TRBV7-2	TRBJ1-6	NA	TGTGCCAGCAGCCCTAGCCCCCCTAATTCACCCCTCCACTTT	CASSPSPPNSPLHF
17	few	TRBV10-1	TRBJ2-2	TRBD1	TGCGCCAGCAGTGATTCGATGGGACAGCCTGACACCGGGGAGCTGTTTTTT	CASSDSMGQPDTGELFF
13	NA	TRBV3-1/TRBV3-2	TRBJ1-2	NA	TGTGCCAGCAGCCAAAGAGAGGAGTATGGCTACACCTTC	CASSQREEYGYTF
14	NA	TRBV5-4	TRBJ2-5	NA	TGTGCCAGCAGCGCGGGGACCCACGGGGGGACCCAGTACTTC	CASSAGTHGGTQYF
15	NA	TRBV27	TRBJ2-1	TRBD2	TGTGCCAGCAGTTTAAGGAGCGGGGGGGCCAATGAGCAGTTCTTC	CASSLRSGGANEQFF
14	NA	TRBV6-2/TRBV6-3	TRBJ2-6	NA	TGTGCCAGCAGTGGGCCACCTGGGGCCAACGTCCTGACTTTC	CASSGPPGANVLTF
15	once	TRBV3-1/TRBV3-2	TRBJ2-2	NA	TGTGCCAGCAGCCAGCGCATAGCGAACACCGGGGAGCTGTTTTTT	CASSQRIANTGELFF
12	NA	TRBV28	TRBJ1-4	NA	TGTGCCAGCAGTTTACTGGGTGAAAAACTGTTTTTT	CASSLLGEKLFF
13	NA	TRBV11-2	TRBJ2-2	TRBD1	TGTGCCAGCAGCTTACAGGGGGTGCTAGAGCTGTTTTTT	CASSLQGVLELFF
11	NA	TRBV27	TRBJ2-5	TRBD1	TGTGCCAGCAGTAACAGGGGGACCCAGTACTTC	CASSNRGTQYF
17	NA	TRBV7-2	TRBJ1-1	NA	TGTGCCAGCAGCTTAGTTTCCTTCGGCCTCTTGAACACTGAAGCTTTCTTT	CASSLVSFGLLNTEAFF
15	NA	TRBV19	TRBJ1-2	TRBD1	TGTGCCAGTATTCCGGGGACAGGGCCGATCTATGGCTACACCTTC	CASIPGTGPIYGYTF
15	few	TRBV5-1	TRBJ2-2	NA	TGCGCCAGCAGCTTGGGGACGCGACGCACCGGGGAGCTGTTTTTT	CASSLGTRRTGELFF
14	NA	TRBV11-1	TRBJ1-2	NA	TGTGCCAGCAGCTCCGGGGGGGGCCCCTATGGCTACACCTTC	CASSSGGGPYGYTF
13	few	TRBV7-8	TRBJ1-5	NA	TGTGCCAGCAGCGCACAGAGTGGTCAGCCCCAGCATTTT	CASSAQSGQPQHF
14	once	TRBV28	TRBJ1-5	TRBD1	TGTGCCAGCAGTTTAGGACAGGGTGGTCGACCCCAGCATTTT	CASSLGQGGRPQHF
14	NA	TRBV5-3	TRBJ2-2	TRBD2	TGTGCCAGAAGTGAGCGGGGGGACCCCGGGGAGCTGTTTTTT	CARSERGDPGELFF
15	NA	TRBV19	TRBJ1-2	TRBD1	TGTGCCAGTAGTGGCCTCCGGGGGACAGGGAAAGGCTACACCTTC	CASSGLRGTGKGYTF
14	NA	TRBV6-5	TRBJ2-5	TRBD2	TGTGCCAGCACCCGGCGGGGGGTGGGGGAGACCCAGTACTTC	CASTRRGVGETQYF
14	NA	TRBV24-1	TRBJ1-5	NA	TGTGCCACCAGTGATGCGGGGGTGGATCAGCCCCAGCATTTT	CATSDAGVDQPQHF
18	NA	TRBV11-3	TRBJ2-2	TRBD2	TGTGCCAGCAGCCTCTCGGGACTAGCGGGGGGATTCACCGGGGAGCTGTTTTTT	CASSLSGLAGGFTGELFF
15	NA	TRBV5-4	TRBJ1-2	TRBD1	TGTGCCAGCAGCTTGGACAGGGGGGTAGGCTATGGCTACACCTTC	CASSLDRGVGYGYTF
12	NA	TRBV5-8	TRBJ1-5	NA	TGTGCCAGCAGCCCACAAGGACAGCCCCAGCATTTT	CASSPQGQPQHF
10	NA	TRBV6-5	TRBJ2-2	NA	TGTGCCAGCAGGACCGGGGAGCTGTTTTTT	CASRTGELFF
14	NA	TRBV10-2	TRBJ2-4	NA	TGCGCCAGCAGTATAGCCAGGGGGGAAAACATTCAGTACTTC	CASSIARGENIQYF
15	NA	TRBV19	TRBJ1-1	NA	TGTGCCAGTGGTAAACGGGGGCCCATGAACACTGAAGCTTTCTTT	CASGKRGPMNTEAFF
16	NA	TRBV18	TRBJ2-5	TRBD1	TGTGCCAGCTCACCCCTTGGGACAGCGGAAGCGGAGACCCAGTACTTC	CASSPLGTAEAETQYF
16	NA	TRBV19	TRBJ2-6	NA	TGTGCCAGTAGTAAGGGAGTTGGGTCTGGGGCCAACGTCCTGACTTTC	CASSKGVGSGANVLTF
15	few	TRBV10-2	TRBJ1-6	TRBD1	TGCGCCAGCAGGGGGACAGGGGGAGAACGCTCACCCCTCCACTTT	CASRGTGGERSPLHF
14	NA	TRBV29-1	TRBJ2-1	NA	TGCAGCGTTGTGTGGGGGTCCTTGGGCAATGAGCAGTTCTTC	CSVVWGSLGNEQFF
13	NA	TRBV6-5	TRBJ1-1	TRBD1	TGTGCCAGCAGTAGGGGGCGGAGCACTGAAGCTTTCTTT	CASSRGRSTEAFF
14	few	TRBV6-6	TRBJ1-5	NA	TGTGCCAGCAGTTACGGCAGGGGCAATCAGCCCCAGCATTTT	CASSYGRGNQPQHF
17	NA	TRBV28	TRBJ2-5	TRBD2	TGTGCCAGCAGTTTCGCTCGAGCGGGGGCCGAATTTAAGACCCAGTACTTC	CASSFARAGAEFKTQYF
16	NA	TRBV3-1/TRBV3-2	TRBJ1-6	TRBD1	TGTGCCAGCAGCCAGCTTTGGACAGGGGAAAATTCACCCCTCCACTTT	CASSQLWTGENSPLHF
15	NA	TRBV19	TRBJ2-1	NA	TGTGCCAGCCTCCTTACTGCGGGCGGCTACAATGAGCAGTTCTTC	CASLLTAGGYNEQFF
15	once	TRBV7-8	TRBJ1-5	NA	TGTGCCAGCAGCTTAGGCAGGAGTAGCAATCAGCCCCAGCATTTT	CASSLGRSSNQPQHF
16	NA	TRBV5-1	TRBJ2-3	TRBD2	TGCGCCAGCAGCCCTCTTGGGGGGGGTAGCACAGATACGCAGTATTTT	CASSPLGGGSTDTQYF
17	NA	TRBV9	TRBJ2-2	NA	TGTGCCAGCAGCGTAGTACCAGTGACAGAAAACACCGGGGAGCTGTTTTTT	CASSVVPVTENTGELFF
15	NA	TRBV6-5	TRBJ2-2	TRBD2	TGTGCCAGCAGCCTAATTAGCGGGGTGGGCGGGGAGCTGTTTTTT	CASSLISGVGGELFF
14	few	TRBV30	TRBJ1-5	NA	TGTGCCTGGAGTGTAGGCGGGCACAATCAGCCCCAGCATTTT	CAWSVGGHNQPQHF
15	NA	TRBV6-5	TRBJ2-2	NA	TGTGCCAGCACCCCTATTTTCCGGACTACCGGGGAGCTGTTTTTT	CASTPIFRTTGELFF
20	NA	TRBV14	TRBJ2-1	TRBD2	TGTGCCAGCAGCCAAGGAGGACTAGCGGGGGTCCGCCGTTTGGGTGATGAGCAGTTCTTC	CASSQGGLAGVRRLGDEQFF